This T cell receptor (beta chain) was identified in a study of PD-1 blockade in classical Hodgkin lymphoma (dated by TCRdb to 2020 to 2021). Study-wide context: Nivolumab dosing was 3 mg/kg intravenously every 2 weeks, continuing until either disease progression or unacceptable toxicity. To define a peripheral blood immune signature of response to PD-1 blockade in classical Hodgkin lymphoma, the study combined TCR beta sequencing with CyTOF.

The time point tag for this specimen amounts to: cycle 1 day 1 (C1D1), immediately before nivolumab initiation. All trial patients had relapsed after autologous stem cell transplantation, with cohorts A, B and C differing in prior brentuximab vedotin exposure. The trial cohort included around 56 patients with relapsed/refractory classical Hodgkin lymphoma, and each patient had a best overall response of complete response, partial response or progressive disease. In the multi-cohort phase II CheckMate 205 trial, trial patients received single-agent nivolumab. An independent review committee assessed best overall response by applying the 2007 International Working Group response criteria. Trial PBMCs were obtained immediately prior to nivolumab initiation (C1D1) and on therapy at cycle 2 day 1 and cycle 4 day 1. Peripheral blood was collected in 8 mL Vacutainer Cell Preparation Tubes, from which PBMCs were isolated by centrifugation and then cryopreserved.

The Qiagen DNeasy kit was used to extract genomic DNA both from unsorted PBMCs and from the negatively selected CD4+ and CD8+ fractions. Amplification of TCR beta CDR3 regions was done by immunoSEQ multiplex PCR with primers that anneal to V and J segments. Amplification bias was minimized using a synthetic immune receptor repertoire, and residual bias was removed computationally after sequencing. The original methods were these. Custom Python scripts were used to quantify repertoire diversity as the Shannon entropy index. Unsorted, CD4+ and CD8+ repertoires were examined separately, except in combined analyses, for which CD4+ and CD8+ sequences were merged in silico. Clonal expansion was defined as a frequency increase of at least 2-fold after treatment compared with C1D1, and clones undetected at baseline were assigned a pseudocount of 0.5. Clones with 0 or 1 copy at C1D1 were defined as singleton clones, while clones with 2 or more copies were defined as non-singleton clones. By matching protein sequences in sorted samples from the same patient, clones expanded in unsorted samples were annotated as CD4+, CD8+ or unknown. Diversity changes from C1D1 to C4D1 were tested in paired samples using Wilcoxon tests. TCRdb carries this immuneACCESS record with in-frame sequences only. Its versions omit some clonotypes, under half of them owing to an unresolved V gene in the studies checked, with the rest unexplained. That table supplies the V and J calls and clone size; D and trimming were determined from the DNA. In this sample the table shows 14,000 or so clones, 83% of which occur a single time. The ten largest clonotypes hold roughly a fifth of the sample.

V gives up 8 bases and J gives up 0 bases, and the segment between their germline ends measures 12 bases. From a lookup of the germline V gene, CDR1 and CDR2 are ENHRY and SYGVKD. The CDR3 starts with the cysteine, ends with the phenylalanine, and has 14 residues. Here the CDR3 DNA is all that survives: 42 bases in frame from base 1. Study-level results and caveats: Only a single clinical trial cohort was studied, and what caused the repertoire differences, possibly disease activity or prior therapy, remained undefined. A significant rise by C4D1 was seen in CD4+ but not CD8+ TCR diversity (p=0.0027 vs p=0.16), with the rise being most apparent in complete responders (p=0.02). Newly diagnosed patients were reported to have lower baseline TCR diversity than healthy donors, and relapsed/refractory patients were reported to have lower baseline TCR diversity still. Lower diversity was observed in patients in whom nivolumab was started less than 1 year after ASCT, and these patients were excluded from later analyses so that confounding by immune reconstitution would be avoided. Baseline diversity similar to that of newly diagnosed patients was observed in trial patients achieving complete response, whereas significantly lower diversity was observed in partial responders and progressors.

Comment on this clone: Its antigen has not been determined. The input lacks base qualities; no much larger clone sits a single base away.

The specimen was peripheral blood mononuclear cells (PBMCs), collected at baseline. This TCR was recovered from a human donor with classical Hodgkin lymphoma. The V and J segments used are TRBV10-3 and TRBJ2-3, with no reliable assignment of the D segment. The CDR3 reads as follows: CAIQDSASTDTQYF. The sequenced DNA is TGTGCCATCCAAGACTCGGCTAGCACAGATACGCAGTATTTT.